This T cell receptor (beta chain) was captured in a study of shared clonotypes between healthy human individuals. CDR1 WNHNN and CDR2 SYGVQD come from the germline V gene (reference sequence). The CDR3 is made up of 15 amino acids. V dropped 3 bases and J dropped 4; count of bases not matched to a gene: 7. Produced via immunoSEQ multiplex PCR; TCRdb's table is partial and in-frame only. The data hold around 2.5 million clones, with approximately 94% observed a single time. Among the donors, all were Caucasian adults who lived in Nashville, Tennessee. The clonotype originates from a man in his late teens or twenties in good health. Some clones in this sample may be carry-over from other donors' samples. This chain links TRBV10-1 with TRBJ2-7; 9 bases are shared with TRBD1. The specimen was naive CD4+ T cells from PBMCs. Noted subset: CD45RA+ positively selected. The CDR3: CASSDTLTGGYEQYF. DNA for the CDR3: TGCGCCAGCAGTGACACACTGACAGGGGGGTACGAGCAGTACTTC.